Listed here is a single T cell receptor beta chain. In terms of age and location, participants ranged from roughly 18 to 90 years and lived in about 25 US areas. Participants' reported clinical history set cohort assignment. V was clipped by 4 bases and J by 4 bases; unmatched bases: 5. The CDR3 length is 14 residues. Germline loops: CDR1 SGHDT, CDR2 YYEEEE. The data originate from a study of blood T cell repertoires in COVID-19. Study details: The analysed material was cDNA or gDNA that came from T cells, B-cell-depleted T cells, or PBMCs.

Methods used by the authors: For nucleated cells, counts were estimated from reference gene primer amplification. The assay was immunoSEQ multiplex PCR, and TCRdb's table has in-frame clones only and misses some. V and J calls plus clone size are reproduced from that table; the DNA served to infer D and trimming. The data show 200,000 to 250,000 clones, about 86% seen once. The sequenced sample consisted of PBMCs or T cells enriched from blood (not recorded which). The sequence was obtained from a middle-aged woman with acute COVID-19. The chain joins TRBV5-6 to TRBJ2-5; 9 bases align to TRBD1. The CDR3 DNA sequence: TGTGCCAGCAGCCGGGGACAGGGCTCAGAGACCCAGTACTTC. This gives the protein CASSRGQGSETQYF.